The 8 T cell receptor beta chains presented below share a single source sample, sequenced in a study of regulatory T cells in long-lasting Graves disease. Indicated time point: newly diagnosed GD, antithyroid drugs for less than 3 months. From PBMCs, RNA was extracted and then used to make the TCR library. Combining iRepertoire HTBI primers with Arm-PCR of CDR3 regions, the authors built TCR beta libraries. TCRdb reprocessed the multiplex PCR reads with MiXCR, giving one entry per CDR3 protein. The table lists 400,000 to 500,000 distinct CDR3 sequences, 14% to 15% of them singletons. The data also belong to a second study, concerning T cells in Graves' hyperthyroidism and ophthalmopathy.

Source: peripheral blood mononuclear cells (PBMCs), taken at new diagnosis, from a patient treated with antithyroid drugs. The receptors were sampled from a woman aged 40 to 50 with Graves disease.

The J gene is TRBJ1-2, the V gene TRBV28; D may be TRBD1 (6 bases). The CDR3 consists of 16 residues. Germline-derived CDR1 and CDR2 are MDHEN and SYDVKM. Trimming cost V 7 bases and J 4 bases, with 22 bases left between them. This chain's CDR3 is CASTPATGKRFYGYTF. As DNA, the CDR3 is TGTGCCAGCACCCCGGCCACAGGGAAGAGATTCTATGGCTACACCTTC.

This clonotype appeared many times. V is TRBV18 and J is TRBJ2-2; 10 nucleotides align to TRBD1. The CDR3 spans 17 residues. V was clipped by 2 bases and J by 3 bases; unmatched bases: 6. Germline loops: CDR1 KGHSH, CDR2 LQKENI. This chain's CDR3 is CASSPSRQGADTGELFF. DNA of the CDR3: TGTGCCAGCTCACCATCGAGACAGGGGGCAGACACCGGGGAGCTGTTTTTT.

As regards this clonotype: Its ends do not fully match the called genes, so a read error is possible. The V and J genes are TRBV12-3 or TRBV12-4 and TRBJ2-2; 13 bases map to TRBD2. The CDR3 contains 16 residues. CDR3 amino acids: CASSWTSGSWAGKLFF. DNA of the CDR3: TGTGCCAGCAGCTGGACTAGCGGGAGTTGGGCCGGGAAGCTGTTTTTT.

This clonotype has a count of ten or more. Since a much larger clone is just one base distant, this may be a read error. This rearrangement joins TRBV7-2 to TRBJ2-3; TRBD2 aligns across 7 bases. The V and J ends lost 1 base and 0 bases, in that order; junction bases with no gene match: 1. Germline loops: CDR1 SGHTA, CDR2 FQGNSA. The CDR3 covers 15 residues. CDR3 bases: TGTGCCAGCAGCTTAGAAGCGGGAAGCACAGATACGCAGTATTTT. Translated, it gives CASSLEAGSTDTQYF. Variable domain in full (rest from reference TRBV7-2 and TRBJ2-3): GAGVSQSPSNKVTEKGKDVELRCDPISGHTALYWYRQSLGQGLEFLIYFQGNSAPDKSGLPSDRFSAERTGGSVSTLTIQRTQQEDSAVYLCASSLEAGSTDTQYFGPGTRLTVL.

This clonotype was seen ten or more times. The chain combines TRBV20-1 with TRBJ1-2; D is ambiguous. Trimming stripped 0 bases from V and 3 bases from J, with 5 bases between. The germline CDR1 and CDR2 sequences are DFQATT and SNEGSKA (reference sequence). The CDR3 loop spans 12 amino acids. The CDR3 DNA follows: TGCAGTGCTAGAGACCGGGACTATGGCTACACCTTC. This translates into CSARDRDYGYTF.

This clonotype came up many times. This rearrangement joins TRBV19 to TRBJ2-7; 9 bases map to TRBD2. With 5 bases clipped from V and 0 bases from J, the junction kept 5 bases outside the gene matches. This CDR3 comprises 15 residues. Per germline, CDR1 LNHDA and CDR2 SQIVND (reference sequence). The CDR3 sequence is CASSPAGGGSYEQYF. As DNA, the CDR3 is TGTGCCAGTAGTCCCGCGGGAGGGGGCTCCTACGAGCAGTACTTC.

CDR3 in DNA: TGTGCCAGCAGCTTAAAACCCACTTTAGCGGGAGGTTACAATGAGCAGTTCTTC. This encodes CASSLKPTLAGGYNEQFF. The J gene is TRBJ2-1, the V gene TRBV7-2, with TRBD2 matching 10 bases. V lost 2 bases and J lost 4; bases outside the gene matches: 11. The CDR3 is made up of 18 amino acids. Germline lookup yields CDR1 SGHTA and CDR2 FQGNSA.

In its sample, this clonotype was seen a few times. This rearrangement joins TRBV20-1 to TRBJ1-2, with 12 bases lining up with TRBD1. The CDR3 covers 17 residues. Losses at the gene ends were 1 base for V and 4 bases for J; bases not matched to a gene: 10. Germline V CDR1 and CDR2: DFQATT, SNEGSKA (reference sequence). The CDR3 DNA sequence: TGCAGTGCTAGAGCCGGGACAGGGGGCGATGTGGGCTATGGCTACACCTTC. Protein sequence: CSARAGTGGDVGYGYTF.